This is a list of T cell receptor beta chains from one sample in a study of a mutant IDH1 vaccine in newly diagnosed glioma. These receptors lack a known antigen. The protocol was immunoSEQ multiplex PCR, while the TCRdb copy is restricted to in-frame clones and leaves out a portion. This table has 50,000 to 65,000 clones, approximately 64% appearing once. Source: peripheral blood mononuclear cells (PBMCs), taken from a glioma patient whose treatment included an IDH1 peptide vaccine. These receptors were taken from a man aged 40-50 years with glioma. Some clones in this sample may be carry-over from other donors' samples. CDR3s include the opening cysteine and the closing phenylalanine or tryptophan. A D gene is named only where the DNA matches it firmly. The size of a clone is reported for some rows only, either as once, few or many, or as a class for expanded clones.

d_gene: -
v_gene: TRBV27
abundance: -
j_gene: TRBJ2-7
CDR3aa: CASSPRTGYEQYF
CDR3nt: TGTGCCAGCAGTCCGAGGACGGGGTACGAGCAGTACTTC

d_gene: TRBD1
v_gene: TRBV6-6
abundance: -
j_gene: TRBJ1-5
CDR3aa: CASTSGGQPQHF
CDR3nt: TGTGCCAGCACCTCAGGGGGACAGCCCCAGCATTTT

d_gene: -
v_gene: TRBV5-1
abundance: -
j_gene: TRBJ2-1
CDR3aa: CASSLARQGPYNEQFF
CDR3nt: TGCGCCAGCAGCTTGGCCAGGCAGGGCCCCTACAATGAGCAGTTCTTC

d_gene: -
v_gene: TRBV2
abundance: few
j_gene: TRBJ1-2
CDR3aa: CASTERPDAYGYTF
CDR3nt: TGTGCCAGCACCGAGCGGCCAGATGCCTATGGCTACACCTTC

d_gene: -
v_gene: TRBV18
abundance: -
j_gene: TRBJ2-1
CDR3aa: CASSPSAGTNEQFF
CDR3nt: TGTGCCAGCTCACCGTCAGCAGGGACCAATGAGCAGTTCTTC

d_gene: -
v_gene: TRBV4-3
abundance: once
j_gene: TRBJ2-7
CDR3aa: CASSQGRNVGYEQYF
CDR3nt: TGCGCCAGCAGCCAAGGACGGAACGTTGGCTACGAGCAGTACTTC

d_gene: TRBD1
v_gene: TRBV4-2
abundance: -
j_gene: TRBJ1-4
CDR3aa: CASSQGTGPNEKLFF
CDR3nt: TGTGCCAGCAGCCAAGGGACAGGGCCTAATGAAAAACTGTTTTTT

d_gene: -
v_gene: TRBV5-1
abundance: -
j_gene: TRBJ2-7
CDR3aa: CASSVDRLAYEQYF
CDR3nt: TGCGCCAGCAGCGTCGACAGGTTGGCCTACGAGCAGTACTTC

d_gene: TRBD1
v_gene: TRBV27
abundance: -
j_gene: TRBJ1-4
CDR3aa: CASSLAGTGNEKLFF
CDR3nt: TGTGCCAGCAGTTTAGCCGGGACAGGGAATGAAAAACTGTTTTTT

d_gene: -
v_gene: TRBV7-9
abundance: -
j_gene: TRBJ1-1
CDR3aa: CASSLAQVMPEAFF
CDR3nt: TGTGCCAGCAGCTTAGCCCAGGTAATGCCTGAAGCTTTCTTT

d_gene: -
v_gene: TRBV13
abundance: -
j_gene: TRBJ1-4
CDR3aa: CASSSGRIPTSTNEKLFF
CDR3nt: TGTGCCAGCAGCTCCGGACGGATCCCGACATCAACTAATGAAAAACTGTTTTTT

d_gene: -
v_gene: TRBV18
abundance: -
j_gene: TRBJ1-1
CDR3aa: CASSPLSLDTEAFF
CDR3nt: TGTGCCAGCTCGCCCTTAAGTTTGGACACTGAAGCTTTCTTT

d_gene: -
v_gene: TRBV6-6
abundance: -
j_gene: TRBJ2-3
CDR3aa: CASSQADTQYF
CDR3nt: TGTGCCAGCAGTCAAGCAGATACGCAGTATTTT

d_gene: TRBD1
v_gene: TRBV2
abundance: -
j_gene: TRBJ1-2
CDR3aa: CASSATGNYGYTF
CDR3nt: TGTGCCAGCAGTGCGACAGGGAACTATGGCTACACCTTC

d_gene: -
v_gene: TRBV29-1
abundance: -
j_gene: TRBJ1-3
CDR3aa: CSVEEGGISGNTIYF
CDR3nt: TGCAGCGTTGAAGAAGGGGGGATCTCTGGAAACACCATATATTTT

d_gene: TRBD1
v_gene: TRBV4-2
abundance: -
j_gene: TRBJ1-4
CDR3aa: CASSQVQGVNEKLFF
CDR3nt: TGTGCCAGCAGCCAAGTCCAGGGGGTTAATGAAAAACTGTTTTTT

d_gene: -
v_gene: TRBV29-1
abundance: medium-sized
j_gene: TRBJ1-1
CDR3aa: CSVRLQGTGNTEAFF
CDR3nt: TGCAGCGTTCGCCTACAGGGCACGGGGAACACTGAAGCTTTCTTT

d_gene: TRBD1
v_gene: TRBV29-1
abundance: -
j_gene: TRBJ2-3
CDR3aa: CSVGRGQSSTDTQYF
CDR3nt: TGCAGCGTCGGAAGGGGACAGAGTAGCACAGATACGCAGTATTTT

d_gene: -
v_gene: TRBV6-4
abundance: -
j_gene: TRBJ1-2
CDR3aa: CASSDSSVVGRRGYTF
CDR3nt: TGTGCCAGCAGTGACTCGAGTGTTGTAGGGAGGCGCGGCTACACCTTC

d_gene: TRBD2
v_gene: TRBV11-2
abundance: -
j_gene: TRBJ2-7
CDR3aa: CASSLEAGGLSYEQYF
CDR3nt: TGTGCCAGCAGCTTAGAAGCGGGGGGGCTTTCCTACGAGCAGTACTTC

d_gene: TRBD1
v_gene: TRBV7-6
abundance: -
j_gene: TRBJ1-5
CDR3aa: CASSLEAGTGGDQPQHF
CDR3nt: TGTGCCAGCAGCTTAGAAGCCGGGACAGGGGGGGATCAGCCCCAGCATTTT

d_gene: -
v_gene: TRBV4-1
abundance: -
j_gene: TRBJ2-2
CDR3aa: CASSQAQSSTGELFF
CDR3nt: TGCGCCAGCAGCCAAGCTCAGTCAAGCACCGGGGAGCTGTTTTTT

d_gene: -
v_gene: TRBV18
abundance: -
j_gene: TRBJ2-1
CDR3aa: CASSPGGEQFF
CDR3nt: TGTGCCAGCTCACCGGGTGGCGAGCAGTTCTTC

d_gene: -
v_gene: TRBV7-2
abundance: -
j_gene: TRBJ2-5
CDR3aa: CASSARTEGQETQYF
CDR3nt: TGTGCCAGCAGCGCCCGGACTGAGGGACAAGAGACCCAGTACTTC

d_gene: -
v_gene: TRBV19
abundance: -
j_gene: TRBJ1-1
CDR3aa: CASKRSSLRTEAFF
CDR3nt: TGTGCCAGTAAGAGGTCGTCACTACGGACTGAAGCTTTCTTT

d_gene: -
v_gene: TRBV15
abundance: -
j_gene: TRBJ1-5
CDR3aa: CATSRTSGGNQPQHF
CDR3nt: TGTGCCACCAGCAGAACATCAGGAGGCAATCAGCCCCAGCATTTT

d_gene: -
v_gene: TRBV18
abundance: -
j_gene: TRBJ1-3
CDR3aa: CASSPPVYSGNTIYF
CDR3nt: TGTGCCAGCTCACCACCGGTTTACTCTGGAAACACCATATATTTT

d_gene: TRBD1
v_gene: TRBV4-2
abundance: -
j_gene: TRBJ1-1
CDR3aa: CASSQDLAGGTTEAFF
CDR3nt: TGTGCCAGCAGCCAAGATTTGGCAGGGGGCACCACTGAAGCTTTCTTT

d_gene: -
v_gene: TRBV13
abundance: -
j_gene: TRBJ2-1
CDR3aa: CASSSSGRSEQFF
CDR3nt: TGTGCCAGCAGCTCCTCAGGGCGGAGTGAGCAGTTCTTC

d_gene: -
v_gene: TRBV18
abundance: -
j_gene: TRBJ1-6
CDR3aa: CASSPGVQAFSYNSPLHF
CDR3nt: TGTGCCAGCTCACCAGGGGTGCAGGCTTTCTCCTATAATTCACCCCTCCACTTT

d_gene: TRBD1
v_gene: TRBV6-5
abundance: once
j_gene: TRBJ1-5
CDR3aa: CASRTGGNQPQHF
CDR3nt: TGTGCCAGCAGAACAGGGGGCAATCAGCCCCAGCATTTT

d_gene: TRBD1
v_gene: TRBV14
abundance: many
j_gene: TRBJ1-4
CDR3aa: CASSQGLRTGGNEKLFF
CDR3nt: TGTGCCAGCAGCCAAGGGCTCCGAACAGGGGGCAATGAAAAACTGTTTTTT

d_gene: -
v_gene: TRBV2
abundance: -
j_gene: TRBJ1-4
CDR3aa: CASSRGGTNEKLFF
CDR3nt: TGTGCCAGCAGTCGGGGTGGAACTAATGAAAAACTGTTTTTT

d_gene: TRBD1
v_gene: TRBV18
abundance: -
j_gene: TRBJ1-4
CDR3aa: CASSPTTGSIDEKLFF
CDR3nt: TGTGCCAGCTCACCGACGACAGGGTCCATCGATGAAAAACTGTTTTTT

d_gene: -
v_gene: TRBV15
abundance: -
j_gene: TRBJ1-2
CDR3aa: CATSREGSGQNYGYTF
CDR3nt: TGTGCCACCAGCAGAGAAGGTTCAGGACAGAACTATGGCTACACCTTC

d_gene: -
v_gene: TRBV5-6
abundance: -
j_gene: TRBJ2-7
CDR3aa: CASSLRGPTHEQYF
CDR3nt: TGTGCCAGCAGCTTGAGGGGCCCAACTCACGAGCAGTACTTC

d_gene: TRBD1
v_gene: TRBV19
abundance: -
j_gene: TRBJ1-1
CDR3aa: CASKSDRVTEAFF
CDR3nt: TGTGCCAGTAAATCGGACAGGGTCACTGAAGCTTTCTTT

d_gene: -
v_gene: TRBV5-4
abundance: -
j_gene: TRBJ1-6
CDR3aa: CASSWDTRENSPLHF
CDR3nt: TGTGCCAGCAGCTGGGATACCAGGGAAAATTCACCCCTCCACTTT

d_gene: TRBD1
v_gene: TRBV11-2
abundance: -
j_gene: TRBJ1-1
CDR3aa: CASSLTPNSGQAVNTEAFF
CDR3nt: TGTGCCAGCAGCTTAACCCCTAATTCGGGACAGGCGGTGAACACTGAAGCTTTCTTT

d_gene: -
v_gene: TRBV7-8
abundance: -
j_gene: TRBJ1-4
CDR3aa: CASSLGGWGTNEKLFF
CDR3nt: TGTGCCAGCAGCTTAGGAGGATGGGGAACTAATGAAAAACTGTTTTTT

d_gene: -
v_gene: TRBV19
abundance: many
j_gene: TRBJ1-4
CDR3aa: CASSILGERNEKLFF
CDR3nt: TGTGCCAGTAGTATACTAGGGGAGCGTAATGAAAAACTGTTTTTT

d_gene: -
v_gene: TRBV7-2
abundance: -
j_gene: TRBJ1-5
CDR3aa: CASSTLGRPQHF
CDR3nt: TGTGCCAGCAGCACCTTGGGCCGGCCCCAGCATTTT

d_gene: -
v_gene: TRBV7-9
abundance: -
j_gene: TRBJ2-1
CDR3aa: CASAKTASSYNEQFF
CDR3nt: TGTGCCAGCGCGAAGACGGCGAGCTCCTACAATGAGCAGTTCTTC

d_gene: -
v_gene: TRBV7-3
abundance: -
j_gene: TRBJ1-1
CDR3aa: CASSLNPGGGTEAFF
CDR3nt: TGTGCCAGCAGCTTAAATCCCGGGGGAGGCACTGAAGCTTTCTTT

d_gene: TRBD1
v_gene: TRBV6-1
abundance: -
j_gene: TRBJ1-2
CDR3aa: CASSVSRGSGYTF
CDR3nt: TGTGCCAGCAGTGTCTCCAGGGGGAGTGGCTACACCTTC

d_gene: TRBD1
v_gene: TRBV10-3
abundance: -
j_gene: TRBJ1-6
CDR3aa: CAISRTGGLYNSPLHF
CDR3nt: TGTGCCATCAGTCGGACAGGGGGCCTCTATAATTCACCCCTCCACTTT

d_gene: -
v_gene: TRBV27
abundance: -
j_gene: TRBJ2-7
CDR3aa: CASSLQSYEQYF
CDR3nt: TGTGCCAGCAGTCTCCAGTCCTACGAGCAGTACTTC

d_gene: -
v_gene: TRBV5-6
abundance: -
j_gene: TRBJ2-7
CDR3aa: CASSLDPSRRSAEQYF
CDR3nt: TGTGCCAGCAGCTTGGACCCTTCCCGGAGGAGTGCCGAGCAGTACTTC

d_gene: -
v_gene: TRBV20-1
abundance: -
j_gene: TRBJ1-2
CDR3aa: CSAESMGYTF
CDR3nt: TGCAGTGCCGAATCTATGGGCTACACCTTC

d_gene: -
v_gene: TRBV28
abundance: -
j_gene: TRBJ1-4
CDR3aa: CAHKATNEKLFF
CDR3nt: TGTGCTCACAAGGCAACTAATGAAAAACTGTTTTTT

d_gene: -
v_gene: TRBV7-2
abundance: -
j_gene: TRBJ2-7
CDR3aa: CASSFGGTYEQYF
CDR3nt: TGTGCCAGCAGCTTCGGCGGAACCTACGAGCAGTACTTC

d_gene: -
v_gene: TRBV10-2
abundance: -
j_gene: TRBJ2-5
CDR3aa: CASHPGVGTQYF
CDR3nt: TGCGCCAGCCACCCAGGGGTCGGGACCCAGTACTTC

d_gene: -
v_gene: TRBV18
abundance: -
j_gene: TRBJ2-2
CDR3aa: CASSQDSNTGELFF
CDR3nt: TGTGCCAGCTCACAGGACAGCAACACCGGGGAGCTGTTTTTT

d_gene: -
v_gene: TRBV21-1
abundance: -
j_gene: TRBJ2-5
CDR3aa: CASNPTICYPETQYF
CDR3nt: TGTGCCAGCAACCCGACTATCTGCTATCCAGAGACCCAGTACTTC

d_gene: -
v_gene: TRBV11-2
abundance: few
j_gene: TRBJ1-2
CDR3aa: CASSFDRIRSGYTF
CDR3nt: TGTGCCAGCAGCTTCGACAGGATACGGTCTGGCTACACCTTC

d_gene: TRBD1
v_gene: TRBV15
abundance: once
j_gene: TRBJ1-4
CDR3aa: CATRRDRGDEKLFF
CDR3nt: TGTGCCACCAGACGGGACAGGGGGGATGAAAAACTGTTTTTT

d_gene: -
v_gene: TRBV2
abundance: few
j_gene: TRBJ1-5
CDR3aa: CASRPTSNQPQHF
CDR3nt: TGTGCCAGCAGACCGACGAGCAATCAGCCCCAGCATTTT

d_gene: -
v_gene: TRBV5-1
abundance: -
j_gene: TRBJ1-5
CDR3aa: CASSPGATSNQPQHF
CDR3nt: TGCGCCAGCAGTCCGGGGGCGACTAGCAATCAGCCCCAGCATTTT

d_gene: -
v_gene: TRBV13
abundance: few
j_gene: TRBJ2-7
CDR3aa: CASSLQGSYEQYF
CDR3nt: TGTGCCAGCAGCTTACAGGGTTCCTACGAGCAGTACTTC

d_gene: TRBD2
v_gene: TRBV7-2
abundance: -
j_gene: TRBJ2-3
CDR3aa: CASSRLAGGSTERTDTQYF
CDR3nt: TGTGCCAGCAGTCGACTAGCGGGGGGTTCGACAGAACGCACAGATACGCAGTATTTT